This is a list of T cell receptor beta chains from one sample in a study of cytomegalovirus exposure and HLA in healthy donors. Profiling relied on immunoSEQ multiplex PCR, and the TCRdb table lists in-frame clones only, not all of them. The table includes 250,000 to 300,000 clones, around 86% detected once. Sequencing input: PBMCs. All receptors come from a woman between 18 and 29 years old in good health and CMV-seronegative. Both conserved end residues are part of each CDR3. Fields, in order: V gene, clone size, J gene, D gene, CDR3 protein, CDR3 DNA. The D gene is left open where the match is weak. Expanded clones are given a class, and other clones once, few, many or no size at all.

V: TRBV5-1; size: -; J: TRBJ1-3; D: TRBD1; CDR3: CASSSGTGEDYGTIYF; DNA: TGCGCCAGCAGCTCTGGGACAGGGGAGGACTATGGCACCATATATTTT
V: TRBV5-6; size: -; J: TRBJ2-1; D: TRBD2; CDR3: CASSPRLAGGSYNEQFF; DNA: TGTGCCAGCAGCCCGCGGCTAGCGGGAGGCTCCTACAATGAGCAGTTCTTC
V: TRBV10-2; size: -; J: TRBJ2-7; D: -; CDR3: CASFSVGDSYEQYF; DNA: TGCGCCAGCTTTTCAGTCGGGGACTCCTACGAGCAGTACTTC
V: TRBV18; size: -; J: TRBJ1-1; D: TRBD1; CDR3: CASSPPYDREVNTEAFF; DNA: TGTGCCAGCTCACCACCGTATGACAGGGAGGTGAACACTGAAGCTTTCTTT
V: TRBV16; size: -; J: TRBJ1-1; D: -; CDR3: CASSQSGVEAFF; DNA: TGTGCCAGCAGCCAATCAGGGGTTGAAGCTTTCTTT
V: TRBV6-1; size: -; J: TRBJ2-7; D: TRBD1; CDR3: CASSKDRDFYEQYF; DNA: TGTGCCAGTAGCAAGGACAGGGACTTCTACGAGCAGTACTTC
V: TRBV6-5; size: -; J: TRBJ1-1; D: TRBD1; CDR3: CAANRGPEAFF; DNA: TGTGCCGCGAATAGGGGGCCTGAAGCTTTCTTT
V: TRBV19; size: -; J: TRBJ1-2; D: -; CDR3: CASIYGDYGYTF; DNA: TGTGCCAGTATCTACGGGGACTATGGCTACACCTTC
V: TRBV4-1; size: -; J: TRBJ2-1; D: -; CDR3: CASSQSDSPRRDEQFF; DNA: TGCGCCAGCAGCCAATCTGACTCGCCGCGGAGGGATGAGCAGTTCTTC
V: TRBV6-5; size: -; J: TRBJ1-1; D: -; CDR3: CASRTQQGREAEAFF; DNA: TGTGCCAGCAGGACCCAACAGGGTAGAGAAGCTGAAGCTTTCTTT
V: TRBV5-1; size: -; J: TRBJ2-5; D: TRBD1; CDR3: CASSRTGGETQYF; DNA: TGCGCCAGCAGCCGGACAGGAGGAGAGACCCAGTACTTC
V: TRBV5-1; size: -; J: TRBJ1-2; D: TRBD1; CDR3: CASSFGQGDSMSYTF; DNA: TGCGCCAGCAGCTTCGGACAGGGGGACTCTATGAGCTACACCTTC
V: TRBV2; size: -; J: TRBJ1-1; D: -; CDR3: CASSGGQGRDTEAFF; DNA: TGTGCCAGCAGTGGAGGGCAGGGGAGGGACACTGAAGCTTTCTTT
V: TRBV5-1; size: -; J: TRBJ2-3; D: TRBD1; CDR3: CASSLGWGTEPIMTTDTQYF; DNA: TGCGCCAGCAGCTTGGGGTGGGGGACAGAGCCCATAATGACCACAGATACGCAGTATTTT
V: TRBV6-5; size: -; J: TRBJ1-2; D: -; CDR3: CASSYQGLGYTF; DNA: TGTGCCAGCAGTTACCAGGGGCTTGGCTACACCTTC
V: TRBV28; size: once; J: TRBJ2-5; D: TRBD2; CDR3: CASPPKIAGGEGETQYF; DNA: TGTGCCAGCCCCCCTAAAATAGCGGGGGGGGAAGGTGAGACCCAGTACTTC
V: TRBV19; size: -; J: TRBJ2-3; D: -; CDR3: CASSRGTDTQYF; DNA: TGTGCCAGTAGTCGGGGGACAGATACGCAGTATTTT
V: TRBV30; size: -; J: TRBJ2-1; D: TRBD2; CDR3: CAWIAGGPPYNEQFF; DNA: TGTGCCTGGATAGCGGGAGGGCCGCCCTACAATGAGCAGTTCTTC
V: TRBV11-2; size: once; J: TRBJ2-7; D: -; CDR3: CASSSTVTYEQYF; DNA: TGTGCCAGCAGCTCGACAGTTACCTACGAGCAGTACTTC
V: TRBV28; size: -; J: TRBJ2-3; D: -; CDR3: CASSSGGARRDTQYF; DNA: TGTGCCAGCAGTTCCGGAGGGGCTAGGCGAGATACGCAGTATTTT
V: TRBV7-8; size: -; J: TRBJ1-4; D: TRBD1; CDR3: CASSLGDRDFGEKLFF; DNA: TGTGCCAGCAGCTTAGGGGACAGGGACTTCGGAGAAAAACTGTTTTTT
V: TRBV4-3; size: -; J: TRBJ1-4; D: -; CDR3: CASSHSLGAATNEKLFF; DNA: TGCGCCAGCAGCCACTCTCTCGGCGCGGCAACTAATGAAAAACTGTTTTTT
V: TRBV19; size: -; J: TRBJ2-7; D: -; CDR3: CASSRRPQAGLSYEQYF; DNA: TGTGCCAGTTCCCGACGGCCGCAAGCGGGTTTATCCTACGAGCAGTACTTC
V: TRBV5-6; size: -; J: TRBJ1-1; D: TRBD1; CDR3: CASSLDRGHMNTEAFF; DNA: TGTGCCAGCAGCTTGGACAGGGGGCATATGAACACTGAAGCTTTCTTT
V: TRBV6-5; size: -; J: TRBJ1-2; D: TRBD1; CDR3: CASSSPRQGHYGYTF; DNA: TGTGCCAGCAGTTCCCCTCGACAGGGGCATTATGGCTACACCTTC
V: TRBV11-2; size: -; J: TRBJ2-1; D: TRBD1; CDR3: CASSTRQGPYNEQFF; DNA: TGTGCCAGCAGCACAAGACAGGGACCCTACAATGAGCAGTTCTTC
V: TRBV5-1; size: -; J: TRBJ1-1; D: -; CDR3: CASSLMADTEAFF; DNA: TGCGCCAGCAGCTTAATGGCAGATACTGAAGCTTTCTTT
V: TRBV15; size: -; J: TRBJ2-3; D: TRBD2; CDR3: CATSRLGYGAGVSTDTQYF; DNA: TGTGCCACCAGCAGATTGGGGTATGGGGCGGGAGTGAGCACAGATACGCAGTATTTT
V: TRBV11-2; size: -; J: TRBJ1-2; D: -; CDR3: CASSPQGYYGYTF; DNA: TGTGCCAGCAGCCCTCAGGGGTACTATGGCTACACCTTC
V: TRBV19; size: -; J: TRBJ1-2; D: -; CDR3: CASRRPWAGDYGYTF; DNA: TGTGCCAGTAGAAGGCCGTGGGCGGGGGACTATGGCTACACCTTC
V: TRBV6-5; size: -; J: TRBJ2-7; D: -; CDR3: CASTGGPKSYEQYF; DNA: TGTGCCAGCACTGGGGGCCCTAAATCCTACGAGCAGTACTTC
V: TRBV28; size: -; J: TRBJ1-1; D: -; CDR3: CASSQPGHRAEAFF; DNA: TGTGCCAGCAGTCAACCGGGACATAGGGCTGAAGCTTTCTTT
V: TRBV27; size: -; J: TRBJ2-1; D: TRBD2; CDR3: CASTFGTSGRNEQFF; DNA: TGTGCCAGCACCTTCGGGACTAGCGGGAGGAATGAGCAGTTCTTC
V: TRBV29-1; size: -; J: TRBJ2-1; D: TRBD1; CDR3: CSVEGQGHNEQFF; DNA: TGCAGCGTTGAAGGACAGGGACACAATGAGCAGTTCTTC
V: TRBV7-2; size: -; J: TRBJ2-5; D: -; CDR3: CASSPAGAGRQETQYF; DNA: TGTGCCAGCAGCCCAGCCGGAGCAGGGAGGCAAGAGACCCAGTACTTC
V: TRBV7-9; size: -; J: TRBJ1-1; D: -; CDR3: CASSFTENTEAFF; DNA: TGTGCCAGCAGCTTCACAGAGAACACTGAAGCTTTCTTT
V: TRBV14; size: once; J: TRBJ2-3; D: TRBD2; CDR3: CASSRRPSGPDTQYF; DNA: TGTGCCAGCTCGCGTCGGCCTAGCGGCCCAGATACGCAGTATTTT
V: TRBV5-1; size: -; J: TRBJ2-3; D: -; CDR3: CASSLADTFTDTQYF; DNA: TGCGCCAGCAGCTTGGCGGACACCTTCACAGATACGCAGTATTTT
V: TRBV6-5; size: -; J: TRBJ2-7; D: TRBD1; CDR3: CASSSTDRASYEQYF; DNA: TGTGCCAGCAGTTCCACAGACAGGGCCTCCTACGAGCAGTACTTC
V: TRBV25-1; size: -; J: TRBJ1-1; D: -; CDR3: CAAEGLTTEAFF; DNA: TGTGCCGCCGAGGGACTGACCACTGAAGCTTTCTTT
V: TRBV30; size: few; J: TRBJ1-4; D: TRBD1; CDR3: CAWEGQFNEKLFF; DNA: TGTGCCTGGGAGGGACAGTTTAATGAAAAACTGTTTTTT
V: TRBV20-1; size: once; J: TRBJ2-7; D: -; CDR3: CTLGAGAEQYF; DNA: TGCACCCTTGGGGCAGGCGCCGAGCAGTACTTC
V: TRBV7-2; size: -; J: TRBJ2-1; D: TRBD2; CDR3: CASSLIPSGGYNYNEQFF; DNA: TGTGCCAGCAGCTTAATACCCAGCGGGGGGTACAATTACAATGAGCAGTTCTTC
V: TRBV10-1; size: once; J: TRBJ1-1; D: -; CDR3: CASSVLVRDTEAFF; DNA: TGCGCCAGCAGTGTCCTGGTCAGGGACACTGAAGCTTTCTTT
V: TRBV7-8; size: -; J: TRBJ2-7; D: TRBD2; CDR3: CASSGGGGRSYEQYF; DNA: TGTGCCAGCAGCGGGGGCGGGGGGCGCTCCTACGAGCAGTACTTC
V: TRBV10-2; size: -; J: TRBJ2-7; D: TRBD1; CDR3: CASSPPGQGFYEQYF; DNA: TGCGCCAGCAGCCCTCCGGGACAGGGGTTCTACGAGCAGTACTTC